There are many counts of the clone carrying this T cell receptor (beta chain). This sample is drawn from a study of neurological immune-mediated disorders. On the study more broadly: The roughly 34 patients with multiple sclerosis comprised about 30 relapsing-remitting cases and 3 secondary progressive cases.

V was shortened by 4 bases and J by 0 bases, with 13 bases between the two germline ends. The length of the CDR3 is 16 residues. Germline V gene lookup returns CDR1 MGHRA and CDR2 YSYEKL. Synthesis of cDNA was accomplished via 5'RACE employing 10-nucleotide random UMIs. TCRdb independently ran MiXCR on the 5' RACE reads; one entry per CDR3 protein. The data contain some 61,000 distinct CDR3 sequences, 3.9% of them seen just once; the ten biggest clones take up under 1.5%. Preparation of the unsorted libraries drew on 2 million PBMCs stored at -80 C. Material: PBMCs. The chain has TRBV4-1 and TRBJ1-5; TRBD1 might be the D (5 bases). The sequence derives from a man aged 25-45 years with multiple sclerosis. The CDR3, as DNA: TGCGCCAGCAGCCGAGTGACAGATTATAGCAATCAGCCCCAGCATTTT. This translates into CASSRVTDYSNQPQHF.